This T cell receptor (beta chain) was identified during a study of T cell changes during pregnancy in multiple sclerosis. Generated by immunoSEQ multiplex PCR, the TCRdb table keeps only in-frame clones and is missing some. The data hold around 100,000 clones, with 90% to 95% observed a single time. Germline CDR1 MNHEY, CDR2 SVGAGI. The CDR3 has 14 amino acids. After removal of 6 bases from V and 3 bases from J, the junction contained 4 bases not matched to a gene. This clone was detected once. Material: peripheral blood, obtained before pregnancy. The sequence derives from a female donor with multiple sclerosis, enrolled in a pregnancy study. The chain links TRBV6-5 to TRBJ1-4; 7 nucleotides line up with TRBD1. For the CDR3, the DNA is TGTGCCAGCAGCAGGGGGGCAGCTAATGAAAAACTGTTTTTT. Translation gives CASSRGAANEKLFF.